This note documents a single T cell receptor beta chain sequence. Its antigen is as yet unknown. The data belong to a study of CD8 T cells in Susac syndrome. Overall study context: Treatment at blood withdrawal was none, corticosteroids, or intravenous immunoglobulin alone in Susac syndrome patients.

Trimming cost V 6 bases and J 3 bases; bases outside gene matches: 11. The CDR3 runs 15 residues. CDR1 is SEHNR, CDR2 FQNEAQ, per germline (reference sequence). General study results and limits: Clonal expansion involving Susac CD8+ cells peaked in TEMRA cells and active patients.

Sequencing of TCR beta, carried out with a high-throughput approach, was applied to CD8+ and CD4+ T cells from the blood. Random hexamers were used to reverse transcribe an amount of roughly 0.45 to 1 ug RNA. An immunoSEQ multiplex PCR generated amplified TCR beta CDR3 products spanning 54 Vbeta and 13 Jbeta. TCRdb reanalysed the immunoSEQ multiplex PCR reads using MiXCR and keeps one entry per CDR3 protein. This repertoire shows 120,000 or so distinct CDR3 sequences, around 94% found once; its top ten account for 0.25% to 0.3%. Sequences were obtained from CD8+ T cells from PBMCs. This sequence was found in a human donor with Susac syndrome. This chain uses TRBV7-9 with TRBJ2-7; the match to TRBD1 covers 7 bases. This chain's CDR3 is CASSSPGTEGYEQYF. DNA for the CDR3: TGTGCCAGCAGTTCCCCAGGGACAGAAGGCTACGAGCAGTACTTC.